Given below is one T cell receptor (beta chain) in context. Noted time point: persistent/refractory GD, antithyroid drugs over 5 years with positive TRAb. The TCR library used RNA extracted from PBMCs. This entry is derived from a study of regulatory T cells in long-lasting Graves disease. Through Arm-PCR of CDR3 regions and iRepertoire HTBI primers, TCR beta libraries were built. TCRdb called the multiplex PCR reads again in MiXCR, with one record for every CDR3 protein. The table includes over 650,000 distinct CDR3 sequences, approximately 31% detected once. Trimming at V came to 5 bases and at J to 6 bases, leaving 14 bases not matched to a gene. In germline, CDR1 is LNHDA, CDR2 SQIVND (reference sequence). The CDR3 runs to 17 residues.

Source: peripheral blood mononuclear cells (PBMCs), taken when the disease was refractory, from a patient treated with antithyroid drugs. This TCR came from a female donor with Graves disease. This sequence joins TRBV19 and TRBJ1-5; 9 positions match TRBD1. Written as DNA, the CDR3 is TGTGCCAGTAGTTCCACCCCGTCCGGGACAGGGAGTCAGCCCCAGCATTTT. This codes for CASSSTPSGTGSQPQHF.